The sequence of this T cell receptor (beta chain) was determined in a study of blood T cells in healthy people across ages. Overall study results and limits: It was held that diversity estimates obtained from one million T cells represented underestimates. Significant beta diversity loss was already apparent by age roughly 43, declining roughly linearly. Conclusively comparing naive with antigen-experienced cells was impossible with unsorted PBMCs.

The V and J ends lost 1 base and 0 bases respectively, with 6 bases between them. CDR3 length equals 14 residues. Germline values: CDR1 MGHRA, CDR2 YSYEKL. Alongside a J-beta primer mix, a sample-barcoded 5' primer served in a second PCR lasting about 7 to 11 cycles. TCRdb used MiXCR to reprocess the 5' RACE reads, holding one entry per CDR3 protein. Altogether fewer than 1,000,000 distinct CDR3 sequences are present, 35% to 50% being singletons, with the ten largest covering about a sixth. Worth noting for this clonotype: Its antigen remains unidentified.

The sample consisted of blood. J is TRBJ1-1 and V is TRBV4-1; D remains unclear. The sequence derives from an older man in good health. This CDR3 is CASSQGAMNTEAFF. In DNA form, the CDR3 reads TGCGCCAGCAGCCAAGGGGCGATGAACACTGAAGCTTTCTTT.